The next 26 T cell receptor beta chains were all read from a single sample in a study of OX40 agonist ivuxolimab in advanced cancers. Libraries were prepared by immunoSEQ multiplex PCR; TCRdb keeps only in-frame clonotypes and omits some of them. The repertoire holds 81,000 or so clones, with 91% as singletons. The sample in question was CD4+ or CD8+ T cells sorted from blood, obtained in a trial of the OX40 agonist ivuxolimab. The receptors here all came from an adult with an advanced solid tumor such as melanoma, head and neck, liver or kidney cancer.

This clone appeared a single time. The chain couples TRBV19 to TRBJ1-2; 7 bases map to TRBD1. The CDR3 consists of 13 residues. Losses at the gene ends were 9 bases for V and 3 bases for J; bases not matched to a gene: 7. Per germline, CDR1 LNHDA and CDR2 SQIVND (reference sequence). The CDR3 is CARQDREYYGYTF. The CDR3, as DNA: TGTGCCAGGCAAGACAGGGAATACTATGGCTACACCTTC.

The chain is built from TRBV6-9 and TRBJ2-7; 7 positions agree with TRBD1. Germline V lookup: CDR1 MNHGY, CDR2 SVAAGI. The CDR3 contains 16 residues. Trimming cost V 3 bases and J 5 bases; bases outside gene matches: 13. The CDR3 nucleotides are TGTGCCAGCAGTTACCCCGTGAGGGGGCGCAGACACGAGCAGTACGTC. Residues: CASSYPVRGRRHEQYV.

This clone has a single count. This rearrangement joins TRBV9 to TRBJ2-1; a possible D gene is TRBD1 (5 bases). This CDR3 contains 12 residues. V lost 2 bases to trimming and J lost 15 bases, with 15 bases between them. Looked up from germline, CDR1 is SGDLS and CDR2 is YYNGEE. DNA of the CDR3: TGTGCCAGCAGCGTGGACACCCACCCCCGGTTCTTC. Encoded protein: CASSVDTHPRFF.

This chain uses TRBV11-2 with TRBJ2-2; D might be TRBD2 (5 bases). The V end lost 5 bases, the J end lost 7 bases, and 17 bases lay between the germline ends. The CDR3 is 15 amino acids. Germline values: CDR1 SGHAT, CDR2 FQNNGV. For the CDR3, the DNA is TGTGCCAGCAGCCAACTAGTAGGCCCCCACGGGGAGCTGTTTTTT. It translates to CASSQLVGPHGELFF.

CDR3 protein: CASRLEDNQGNTIYF. The CDR3 nucleotides are TGTGCCAGCAGACTCGAGGATAACCAGGGAAACACCATATATTTT. This sequence joins TRBV6-6 and TRBJ1-3, with no clear D. V gave up 6 bases and J gave up 4 bases, with 16 bases separating them. Germline V CDR1 and CDR2: MNHNY, SVGAGI (reference sequence). The CDR3 has 15 residues.

The chain has TRBV27 and TRBJ1-2; D gene ambiguous. The germline CDR1 and CDR2 sequences are MNHEY and SMNVEV (reference sequence). V dropped 0 bases and J dropped 4 bases, with 9 bases sitting between them. The CDR3 sequence is 14 residues long. This chain's CDR3 is CASSLSPHFYGYTF. Here the CDR3 DNA reads TGTGCCAGCAGTTTATCGCCGCATTTCTATGGCTACACCTTC.

The rearrangement joins TRBV6-6 to TRBJ2-7; 7 bases line up with TRBD1. The CDR3 covers 13 residues. Losses at the gene ends were 4 bases for V and 3 bases for J; bases not matched to a gene: 3. In germline, CDR1 is MNHNY, CDR2 SVGAGI (reference sequence). For the CDR3, the DNA is TGTGCCAGCAGTTGGGGACAGAACTACGAGCAGTACTTC. Residues: CASSWGQNYEQYF.

This clone was seen a single time. The rearrangement links TRBV2 to TRBJ2-3; the D is unclear. The CDR3 has 15 amino acids. The V end was cut by 1 base, the J end by 1 base, with 9 bases between. Germline CDR1 SNHLY, CDR2 FYNNEI. Written as DNA, the CDR3 is TGTGCCAGCAGTGAAGGCAGAGGAGGCACAGATACGCAGTATTTT. Translation gives CASSEGRGGTDTQYF. The full variable domain, its missing parts supplied by reference TRBV2 and TRBJ2-3, is EPEVTQTPSHQVTQMGQEVILRCVPISNHLYFYWYRQILGQKVEFLVSFYNNEISEKSEIFDDQFSVERPDGSNFTLKIRSTKLEDSAMYFCASSEGRGGTDTQYFGPGTRLTVL.

This rearrangement joins TRBV29-1 to TRBJ1-1; tentative D call: TRBD1 (6 bases). The CDR3 is 12 amino acids. Trimming removed 7 bases at V and 1 base at J, with 10 bases between. CDR1 and CDR2 (germline): SQVTM, ANQGSEA. The CDR3 bases are TGCAGCGATATACAGGGGAACACTGAAGCTTTCTTT. This sequence encodes CSDIQGNTEAFF.

V is TRBV11-2 and J is TRBJ2-7; 7 bases line up with TRBD1. The ends lost 4 bases at V and 2 bases at J; junction bases unmatched: 8. The CDR3 has 15 amino acids. Germline CDR1 is SGHAT and CDR2 is FQNNGV. CDR3 residues: CASSSRGIRTYEQYF. The CDR3 DNA reads TGTGCCAGCAGCTCCAGGGGGATCAGAACCTACGAGCAGTACTTC.

Only one count was recorded for this clone. The V call is TRBV27, the J call TRBJ1-1; TRBD1 matches at 11 bases. V was clipped by 3 bases and J by 4 bases; unmatched bases: 4. The CDR3 covers 15 residues. The V gene's germline CDR1 is MNHEY and CDR2 SMNVEV (reference sequence). The CDR3, as DNA: TGTGCCAGCAGTTTGGGGACAGGGGGTAGCACTGAAGCTTTCTTT. It codes for CASSLGTGGSTEAFF.

The J gene is TRBJ2-1, the V gene TRBV13, with D perhaps assigned TRBD1 or TRBD2 (5 bases each). There are 17 residues in the CDR3. CDR1 PRHDT and CDR2 FYEKMQ come from the germline V gene (reference sequence). Trimming pared 0 bases from V and 8 bases from J, leaving 20 bases between. The CDR3 DNA follows: TGTGCCAGCAGCTTAGGCCTAAAACTAGGGGTCCGGCATGAGCAGTTCTTC. It codes for CASSLGLKLGVRHEQFF.

The genes are TRBV5-5 and TRBJ1-2, with a weak D call TRBD1 (5 bases). This CDR3 has 12 residues. The germline V gene has CDR1 SGHKS and CDR2 YYEKEE (reference sequence). V was pared by 4 bases and J by 4 bases, with 8 bases between. CDR3: CASSQDSYGYTF. CDR3 in DNA: TGTGCCAGCAGCCAAGACAGCTATGGCTACACCTTC.

The CDR3 DNA is TGTGCCAGCAGCCGAGCCCCCCGGGACGGAGATTACGAGCAGTACTTC. Translation: CASSRAPRDGDYEQYF. The gene calls are TRBV4-2 and TRBJ2-7; D might be TRBD1 or TRBD2, each matching 5 bases. The V end lost 4 bases, the J end lost 4 bases, and 20 bases lay between the germline ends. The germline V gene encodes CDR1 LGHNA and CDR2 YNFKEQ. CDR3 length: 16 amino acids.

The chain carries TRBV28 and TRBJ1-2; 8 nucleotides line up with TRBD1. Germline CDR1 and CDR2: MDHEN and SYDVKM. V trimming: 6 bases; J trimming: 4 bases; junction bases outside the gene matches: 10. The CDR3 is 15 residues long. The CDR3 spells CASSYPGQGSYGYTF. The DNA for the CDR3 is TGTGCCAGCAGCTATCCTGGACAGGGCAGCTATGGCTACACCTTC.

This chain connects TRBV6-5 to TRBJ1-5; D is possibly TRBD1 (5 bases). V was shortened by 6 bases and J by 6 bases, with 18 bases between the two germline ends. Per the germline V gene, CDR1 is MNHEY and CDR2 is SVGAGI. The CDR3 is made up of 15 amino acids. This CDR3 is CASRPSQGGSQPQHF. The CDR3 DNA reads TGTGCCAGCAGACCGAGCCAGGGAGGGAGTCAGCCCCAGCATTTT.

V gene TRBV7-9 combines with J gene TRBJ2-2; 7 positions match TRBD1. Germline V lookup: CDR1 SEHNR, CDR2 FQNEAQ (reference sequence). V dropped 5 bases and J dropped 7; count of bases not matched to a gene: 4. This CDR3 has 13 residues. The CDR3: CASSPTGHGELFF. The DNA of the CDR3 is TGTGCCAGCAGCCCGACAGGGCACGGGGAGCTGTTTTTT.

The rearrangement joins TRBV28 to TRBJ1-1; 7 bases align to TRBD1. Germline assignment: CDR1 MDHEN and CDR2 SYDVKM. The ends lost 2 bases at V and 4 bases at J; junction bases unmatched: 7. The CDR3 covers 15 residues. The CDR3 DNA follows: TGTGCCAGCAGTTTACGGGACAGCTTCTTCACTGAAGCTTTCTTT. Its protein is CASSLRDSFFTEAFF.

Only one count was recorded for this clone. The rearrangement joins TRBV11-3 to TRBJ2-6; D ambiguous. The CDR3 totals 15 residues. The germline V gene encodes CDR1 SGHNT and CDR2 YENEEA. Trimming cost V 7 bases and J 4 bases, with 14 bases left between them. The CDR3 DNA reads as TGTGCCAGCACCAAAACTGGGTGGGGGGCCAACGTCCTGACTTTC. This codes for CASTKTGWGANVLTF.

This chain connects TRBV11-2 to TRBJ1-3; D perhaps matches TRBD1 (6 bases). V lost 5 bases and J lost 1, with 12 bases in between. The CDR3 length is 15 residues. Germline lookup yields CDR1 SGHAT and CDR2 FQNNGV. The CDR3 loop is CASSPGALSGNTIYF. CDR3 sequence (DNA): TGTGCCAGCAGCCCGGGGGCGCTTTCTGGAAACACCATATATTTT.

The rearrangement joins TRBV14 to TRBJ1-4; D is ambiguous. The CDR3 has 13 amino acids. Germline V gene lookup returns CDR1 SGHDN and CDR2 FVKESK. With 4 bases removed from V and 4 bases from J, the gap between germline ends came to 7 bases. CDR3 sequence: CASSPHHNEKLFF. The CDR3 DNA sequence: TGTGCCAGCAGCCCTCACCATAATGAAAAACTGTTTTTT.

The J gene is TRBJ2-3, the V gene TRBV6-4; the match to TRBD2 covers 7 bases. CDR3 length: 15 amino acids. The V gene's germline CDR1 is MRHNA and CDR2 SNTAGT. V shed 5 bases, J shed 2 bases, and the junction held 7 bases outside the gene matches. The CDR3 loop is CASSLGGSLTDTQYF. The CDR3 DNA follows: TGTGCCAGCAGTCTGGGAGGGAGCCTCACAGATACGCAGTATTTT.

The genes are TRBV9 and TRBJ1-5; D is uncertain. Trimming left V 0 bases short and J 6 bases short, with 7 bases between. Germline lookup yields CDR1 SGDLS and CDR2 YYNGEE. The CDR3 covers 13 residues. The CDR3 DNA follows: TGTGCCAGCAGCGTAGGAAGTAGTCAGCCCCAGCATTTT. Translated, it gives CASSVGSSQPQHF.

The chain carries TRBV11-1 and TRBJ2-2; TRBD1 is a possible D gene (5 bases). The CDR3 covers 14 residues. Trimming took 5 bases from V and 3 from J, leaving 10 bases between them. Germline V gene lookup returns CDR1 SGHAT and CDR2 FQDESV (reference sequence). In nucleotides, the CDR3 is TGTGCCAGCAGCCGACGACAGTACACCGGGGAGCTGTTTTTT. Translated: CASSRRQYTGELFF. The full variable domain, in which reference TRBV11-1 and TRBJ2-2 provide the parts outside the CDR3, is EAEVAQSPRYKITEKSQAVAFWCDPISGHATLYWYRQILGQGPELLVQFQDESVVDDSQLPKDRFSAERLKGVDSTLKIQPAELGDSAMYLCASSRRQYTGELFFGEGSRLTVL.

The CDR3: CASSSGEYF. CDR3 bases: TGTGCCAGCAGTTCAGGGGAGTACTTC. The chain combines TRBV27 with TRBJ2-7, with D perhaps matching TRBD1 (6 bases). The length of the CDR3 is 9 residues. Trimming took 4 bases from V and 11 from J, leaving 6 bases between them. Germline lookup yields CDR1 MNHEY and CDR2 SMNVEV (reference sequence).

The chain carries TRBV7-6 and TRBJ2-1, with TRBD2 identical over 9 bases. V shed 1 base, J shed 9 bases, and the junction held 19 bases outside the gene matches. The CDR3 loop spans 19 amino acids. Germline V CDR1 and CDR2: SGHVS, FNYEAQ. CDR3 bases: TGTGCCAGCAGCTTAGGCCCATATGGGGTAGCGGGAGATATCGGTGAGCAGTTCTTC. This translates into CASSLGPYGVAGDIGEQFF.